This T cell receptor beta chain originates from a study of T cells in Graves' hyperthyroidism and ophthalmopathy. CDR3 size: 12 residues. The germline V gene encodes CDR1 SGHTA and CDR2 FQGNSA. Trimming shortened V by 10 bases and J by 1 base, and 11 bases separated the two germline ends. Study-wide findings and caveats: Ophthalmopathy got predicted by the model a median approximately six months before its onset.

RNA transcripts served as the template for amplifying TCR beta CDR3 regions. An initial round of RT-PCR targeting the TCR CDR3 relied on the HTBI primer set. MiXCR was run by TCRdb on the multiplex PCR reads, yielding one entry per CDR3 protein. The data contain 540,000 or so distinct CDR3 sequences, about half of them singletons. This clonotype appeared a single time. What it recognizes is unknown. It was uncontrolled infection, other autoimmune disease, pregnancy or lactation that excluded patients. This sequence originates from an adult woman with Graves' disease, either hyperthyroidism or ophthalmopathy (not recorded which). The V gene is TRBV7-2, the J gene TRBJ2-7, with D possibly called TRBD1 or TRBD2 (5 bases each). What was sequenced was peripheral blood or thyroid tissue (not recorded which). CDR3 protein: CATEGPSYEQYF. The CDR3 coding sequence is TGTGCCACCGAGGGACCATCCTACGAGCAGTACTTC.